These 6 T cell receptor beta chains originate from one sample sequenced in a study of blood T cell repertoires in COVID-19. Sequencing was performed with immunoSEQ multiplex PCR; in TCRdb, only in-frame clones are kept and a portion is missing. Of roughly 390,000 clones in the sample, 85% are singletons; the top ten hold 3% to 4.5%. The sample taken for sequencing was peripheral blood. All receptors come from a woman younger than 35 with acute or convalescent COVID-19.

The genes are TRBV6-5 and TRBJ1-2, with D maybe TRBD1 (5 bases). The length of the CDR3 is 13 residues. V was trimmed by 5 bases and J by 4 bases, leaving 11 bases between them. CDR1 is MNHEY, CDR2 SVGAGI, per germline. CDR3 sequence reads: CASSTGGIYGYTF. The DNA for the CDR3 is TGTGCCAGCAGTACGGGGGGGATCTATGGCTACACCTTC.

This chain joins TRBV5-1 and TRBJ2-7; D gene unclear. The CDR3 has 13 residues. V was shortened by 0 bases and J by 3 bases, with 7 bases between the two germline ends. Per the germline V gene, CDR1 is SGHRS and CDR2 is YFSETQ. CDR3 DNA: TGCGCCAGCAGCTTGGACAGCTACTACGAGCAGTACTTC. Its protein is CASSLDSYYEQYF.

The chain is built from TRBV25-1 and TRBJ1-4; the match to TRBD1 covers 7 bases. Trimming took 5 bases from V and 3 from J; bases not matched to a gene: 9. Germline values: CDR1 MGHDK, CDR2 SYGVNS. CDR3 length: 16 residues. CDR3 loop: CASSPGQTGANEKLFF. The CDR3 DNA follows: TGTGCCAGCAGTCCGGGACAGACTGGGGCTAATGAAAAACTGTTTTTT.

The V gene is TRBV19, the J gene TRBJ1-1, with TRBD1 as a possible D gene (6 bases). The CDR3 runs to 15 residues. Looked up from germline, CDR1 is LNHDA and CDR2 is SQIVND (reference sequence). Deletions cut 4 bases from V and 0 bases from J, with 12 bases between. CDR3 sequence: CASSNTGSLNTEAFF. As DNA, the CDR3 is TGTGCCAGTAGTAATACAGGGTCTTTGAACACTGAAGCTTTCTTT.

The chain joins TRBV7-9 to TRBJ2-7, with TRBD2 identical over 9 bases. There are 15 residues in the CDR3. V lost 8 bases, J lost 2 bases, and 10 bases stayed unmatched. CDR1 and CDR2 (germline): SEHNR, FQNEAQ (reference sequence). Here the CDR3 reads CASAWGLAGTYEQYF. The CDR3 DNA reads as TGTGCCAGCGCCTGGGGGCTAGCGGGGACCTACGAGCAGTACTTC.

The V call is TRBV4-1, the J call TRBJ1-5; tentatively, D is TRBD1 (6 bases). The V gene's germline CDR1 is MGHRA and CDR2 YSYEKL. The CDR3 loop spans 16 amino acids. V lost 1 base and J lost 0, with 10 bases in between. CDR3 sequence: CASSQGPGVSNQPQHF. DNA of the CDR3: TGCGCCAGCAGCCAAGGCCCAGGGGTTAGCAATCAGCCCCAGCATTTT.